The clone carrying this T cell receptor (beta chain) has a handful of counts. The sample originates from a study of blood T cell repertoires in COVID-19. For the study at large: Researchers got acute and convalescent COVID-19 samples from the United States, Italy and Spain. T cells, B-cell-depleted T cells, or PBMCs supplied cDNA or gDNA.

As processed by the authors: Quantification of nucleated cells was approximated via reference gene primer amplification. TCRdb keeps only in-frame clones here, not all; method: immunoSEQ multiplex PCR. The V and J calls and clone size come from that table; D and trimming were worked out from the DNA. This table has hundreds of thousands of clones, about 90% appearing once. V lost 3 bases to trimming and J lost 6 bases; unmatched junction nucleotides: 6. CDR3 length: 15 amino acids. Germline V lookup: CDR1 LNHDA, CDR2 SQIVND (reference sequence). The gene calls are TRBV19 and TRBJ1-5; 9 bases align to TRBD1. Sequencing input: peripheral blood. The origin of this receptor is a woman aged 25 to 39 who had recovered from COVID-19. The CDR3 sequence is CASSIVTGGGQPQHF. DNA for the CDR3: TGTGCCAGTAGTATCGTTACAGGGGGCGGTCAGCCCCAGCATTTT.